The TCR beta chain described here comes from a study of blood T cell repertoires in COVID-19. The overall study: Material from acute and convalescent COVID-19 was sourced from the United States, Italy and Spain. T cells, B-cell-depleted T cells, or PBMCs supplied cDNA or gDNA.

In the original workflow: For nucleated cells, counts were estimated from reference gene primer amplification. The assay was immunoSEQ multiplex PCR, and TCRdb's table has in-frame clones only and misses some. That table is the source of V, J and clone size, and D and trimming were worked out from the DNA. Among about 190,000 clones listed, around 80% were seen once. The CDR3 has 15 amino acids. The junction had 10 bases not matched to a gene; V was cut back by 8 bases and J by 3 bases. CDR1 is LNHDA, CDR2 SQIVND, per germline (reference sequence). This sequence was found in a woman between 50 and 59 years old with acute or convalescent COVID-19. This rearrangement joins TRBV19 to TRBJ1-2, with 9 bases lining up with TRBD1. Sample: peripheral blood. The CDR3 loop is CASDEGTGRYYGYTF. The CDR3 DNA follows: TGTGCCAGTGACGAAGGGACAGGGAGGTACTATGGCTACACCTTC.